This TCR beta chain was obtained from a study of T cell changes during pregnancy in multiple sclerosis. Profiled with immunoSEQ multiplex PCR; TCRdb holds only in-frame clones, not every one. The sample lists around 44,000 clones, approximately 90% seen once, with approximately 1.2% in the top ten. CDR3 length: 13 residues. V shed 7 bases, J shed 6 bases, and the junction held 4 bases outside the gene matches. The germline V gene encodes CDR1 SQVTM and CDR2 ANQGSEA. This specimen was CD4+ T cells from peripheral blood mononuclear cells, taken in the second trimester of pregnancy. This chain uses TRBV29-1 with TRBJ2-3; the match to TRBD2 covers 13 bases. This TCR derives from a female donor with multiple sclerosis, enrolled in a pregnancy study. In nucleotides, the CDR3 is TGCAGCGGGACTAGCGGGAGTGGGGATACGCAGTATTTT. Amino acids: CSGTSGSGDTQYF.